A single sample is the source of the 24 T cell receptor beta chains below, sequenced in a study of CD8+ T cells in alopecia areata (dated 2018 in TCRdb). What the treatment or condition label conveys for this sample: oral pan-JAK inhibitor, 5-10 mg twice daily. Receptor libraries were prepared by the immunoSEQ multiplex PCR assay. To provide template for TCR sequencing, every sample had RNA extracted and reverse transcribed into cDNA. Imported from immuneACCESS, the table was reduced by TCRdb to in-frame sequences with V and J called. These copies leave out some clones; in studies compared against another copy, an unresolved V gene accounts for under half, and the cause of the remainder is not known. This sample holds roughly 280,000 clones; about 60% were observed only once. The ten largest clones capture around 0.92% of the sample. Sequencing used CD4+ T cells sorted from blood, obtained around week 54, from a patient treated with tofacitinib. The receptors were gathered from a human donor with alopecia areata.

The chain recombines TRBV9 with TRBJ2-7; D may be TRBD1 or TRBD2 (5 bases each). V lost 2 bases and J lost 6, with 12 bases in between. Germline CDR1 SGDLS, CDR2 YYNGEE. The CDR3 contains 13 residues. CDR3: CASSVGLGVEQYF. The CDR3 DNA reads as TGTGCCAGCAGCGTGGGGCTGGGGGTCGAGCAGTACTTC. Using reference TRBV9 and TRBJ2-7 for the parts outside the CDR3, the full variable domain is DSGVTQTPKHLITATGQRVTLRCSPRSGDLSVYWYQQSLDQGLQFLIQYYNGEERAKGNILERFSAQQFPDLHSELNLSSLELGDSALYFCASSVGLGVEQYFGPGTRLTVT.

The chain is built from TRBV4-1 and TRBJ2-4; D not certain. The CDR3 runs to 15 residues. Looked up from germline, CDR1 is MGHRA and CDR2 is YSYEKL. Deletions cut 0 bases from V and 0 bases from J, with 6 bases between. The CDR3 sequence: CASSQDDLAKNIQYF. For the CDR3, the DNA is TGCGCCAGCAGCCAAGATGACCTAGCCAAAAACATTCAGTACTTC.

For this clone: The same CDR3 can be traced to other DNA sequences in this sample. The CDR3 DNA sequence: TGCAGTGCTGGCTATGGCTACACCTTC. It codes for CSAGYGYTF. The gene calls are TRBV20-1 and TRBJ1-2; unclear D gene. This CDR3 region has 9 residues. V lost 5 bases and J 4 bases, leaving 2 bases between the germline ends. The germline gives CDR1 DFQATT, CDR2 SNEGSKA (reference sequence).

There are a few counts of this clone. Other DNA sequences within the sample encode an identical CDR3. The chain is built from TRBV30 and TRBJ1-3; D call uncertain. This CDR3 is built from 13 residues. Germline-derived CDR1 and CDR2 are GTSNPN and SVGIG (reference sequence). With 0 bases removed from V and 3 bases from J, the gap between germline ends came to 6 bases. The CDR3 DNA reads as TGTGCCTGGAGTGTATCCTTTGGAAACACCATATATTTT. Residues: CAWSVSFGNTIYF.

The CDR3 DNA reads as TGTGCCAGCAGCCGCGGGGGGAGGACTGAAGCTTTCTTT. Its protein product is CASSRGGRTEAFF. The chain joins TRBV2 to TRBJ1-1; possibly TRBD1 for D (5 bases). In germline, CDR1 is SNHLY, CDR2 FYNNEI. V lost 6 bases and J lost 5, with 13 bases in between. The CDR3 consists of 13 residues.

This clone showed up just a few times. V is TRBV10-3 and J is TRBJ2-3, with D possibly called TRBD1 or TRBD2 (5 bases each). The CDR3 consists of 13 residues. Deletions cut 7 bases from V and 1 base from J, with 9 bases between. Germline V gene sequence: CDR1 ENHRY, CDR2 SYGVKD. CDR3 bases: TGTGCCATCACGGGACCCGGCACAGATACGCAGTATTTT. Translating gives CAITGPGTDTQYF.

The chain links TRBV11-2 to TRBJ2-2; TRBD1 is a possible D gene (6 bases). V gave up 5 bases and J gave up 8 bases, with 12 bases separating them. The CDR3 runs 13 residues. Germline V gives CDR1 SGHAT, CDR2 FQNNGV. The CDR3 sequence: CASSANRAGELFF. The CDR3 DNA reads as TGTGCCAGCAGCGCCAACAGGGCTGGGGAGCTGTTTTTT.

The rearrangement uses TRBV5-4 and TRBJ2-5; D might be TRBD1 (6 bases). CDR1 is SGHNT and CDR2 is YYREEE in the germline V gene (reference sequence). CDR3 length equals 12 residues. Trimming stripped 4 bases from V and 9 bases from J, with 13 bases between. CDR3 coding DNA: TGTGCCAGCAGCCCTAACAGGGACGCCCAGTACTTC. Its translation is CASSPNRDAQYF.

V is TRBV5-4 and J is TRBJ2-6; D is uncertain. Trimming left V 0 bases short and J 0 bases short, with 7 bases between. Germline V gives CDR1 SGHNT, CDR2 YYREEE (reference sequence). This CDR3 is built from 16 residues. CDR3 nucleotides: TGTGCCAGCAGCTTGGCAGCCCGCTCTGGGGCCAACGTCCTGACTTTC. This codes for CASSLAARSGANVLTF.

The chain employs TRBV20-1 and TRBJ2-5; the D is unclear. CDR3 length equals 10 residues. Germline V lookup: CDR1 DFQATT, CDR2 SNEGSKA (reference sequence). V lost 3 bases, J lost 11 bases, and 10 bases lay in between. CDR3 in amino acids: CSARGSAQYF. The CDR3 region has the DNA TGCAGTGCTAGGGGTTCGGCTCAGTACTTC.

The CDR3 DNA follows: TGTGCCAGCAGCCCCACCGGGACAGGTTACAATGAGCAGTTCTTC. This translates into CASSPTGTGYNEQFF. This rearrangement joins TRBV7-9 to TRBJ2-1, with 8 bases that match TRBD1. Germline assignment: CDR1 SEHNR and CDR2 FQNEAQ (reference sequence). The J segment lost 4 bases and the V segment lost 5 bases, leaving 7 bases of the junction unmatched. The CDR3 runs to 15 residues.

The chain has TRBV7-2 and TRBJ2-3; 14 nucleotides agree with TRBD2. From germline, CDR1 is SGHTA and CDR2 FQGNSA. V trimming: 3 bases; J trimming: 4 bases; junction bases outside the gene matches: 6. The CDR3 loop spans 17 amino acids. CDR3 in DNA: TGTGCCAGCAGCTTGACTAGCGGGGGGGTTAGGGCAGATACGCAGTATTTT. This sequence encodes CASSLTSGGVRADTQYF.

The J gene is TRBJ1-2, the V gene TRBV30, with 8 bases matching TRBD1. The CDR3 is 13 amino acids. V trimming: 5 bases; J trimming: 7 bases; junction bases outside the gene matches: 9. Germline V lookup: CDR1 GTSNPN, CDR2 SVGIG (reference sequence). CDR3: CAWFGRGLGGYTF. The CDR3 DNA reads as TGTGCCTGGTTCGGCAGGGGGCTGGGTGGCTACACCTTC.

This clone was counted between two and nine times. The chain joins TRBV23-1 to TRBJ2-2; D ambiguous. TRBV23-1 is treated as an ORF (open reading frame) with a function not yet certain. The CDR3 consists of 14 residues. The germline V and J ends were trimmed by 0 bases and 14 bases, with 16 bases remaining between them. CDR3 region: CASSQSLVKKVLFF. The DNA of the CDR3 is TGCGCCAGCAGTCAATCGCTAGTAAAGAAGGTTCTGTTTTTT.

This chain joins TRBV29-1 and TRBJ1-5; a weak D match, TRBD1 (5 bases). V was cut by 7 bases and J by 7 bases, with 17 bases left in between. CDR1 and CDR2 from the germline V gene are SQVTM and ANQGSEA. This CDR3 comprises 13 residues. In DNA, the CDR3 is TGCAGCGCTCTAACAGGTCCGGAACAGCCCCAGCATTTT. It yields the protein CSALTGPEQPQHF.

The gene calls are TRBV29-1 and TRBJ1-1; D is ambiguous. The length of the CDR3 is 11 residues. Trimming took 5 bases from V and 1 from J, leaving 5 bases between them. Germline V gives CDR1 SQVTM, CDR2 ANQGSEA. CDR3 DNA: TGCAGCGTTACAAGGAACACTGAAGCTTTCTTT. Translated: CSVTRNTEAFF.

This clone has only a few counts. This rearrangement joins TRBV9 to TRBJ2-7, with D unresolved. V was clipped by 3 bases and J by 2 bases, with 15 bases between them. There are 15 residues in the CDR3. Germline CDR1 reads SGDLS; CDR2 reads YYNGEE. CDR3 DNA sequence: TGTGCCAGCAGCGCCAACCCCCAGTCCCCCTACGAGCAGTACTTC. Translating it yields CASSANPQSPYEQYF. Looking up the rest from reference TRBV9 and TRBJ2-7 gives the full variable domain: DSGVTQTPKHLITATGQRVTLRCSPRSGDLSVYWYQQSLDQGLQFLIQYYNGEERAKGNILERFSAQQFPDLHSELNLSSLELGDSALYFCASSANPQSPYEQYFGPGTRLTVT.

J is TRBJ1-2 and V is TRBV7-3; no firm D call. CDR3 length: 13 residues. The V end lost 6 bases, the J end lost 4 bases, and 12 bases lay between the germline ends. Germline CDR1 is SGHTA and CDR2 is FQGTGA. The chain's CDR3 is CASSTGRGYGYTF. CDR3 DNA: TGTGCCAGCAGTACCGGACGGGGCTATGGCTACACCTTC.

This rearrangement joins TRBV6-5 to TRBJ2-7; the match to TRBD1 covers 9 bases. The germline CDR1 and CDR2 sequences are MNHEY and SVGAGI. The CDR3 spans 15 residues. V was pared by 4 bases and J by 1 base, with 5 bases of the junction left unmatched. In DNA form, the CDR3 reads TGTGCCAGCAGTTCTCCGGGACAGGGATCCTACGAGCAGTACTTC. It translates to CASSSPGQGSYEQYF.

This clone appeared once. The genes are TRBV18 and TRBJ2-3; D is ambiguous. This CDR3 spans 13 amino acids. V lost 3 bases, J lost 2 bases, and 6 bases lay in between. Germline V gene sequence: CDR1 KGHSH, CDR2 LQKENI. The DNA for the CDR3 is TGTGCCAGCTCACCGGGTAACACAGATACGCAGTATTTT. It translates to CASSPGNTDTQYF. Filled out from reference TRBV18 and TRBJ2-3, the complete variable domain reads NAGVMQNPRHLVRRRGQEARLRCSPMKGHSHVYWYRQLPEEGLKFMVYLQKENIIDESGMPKERFSAEFPKEGPSILRIQQVVRGDSAAYFCASSPGNTDTQYFGPGTRLTVL.

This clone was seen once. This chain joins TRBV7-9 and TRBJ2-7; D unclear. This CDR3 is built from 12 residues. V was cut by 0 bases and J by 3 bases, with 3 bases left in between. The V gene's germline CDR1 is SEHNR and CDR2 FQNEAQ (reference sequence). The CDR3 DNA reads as TGTGCCAGCAGCTTAGCAAACTACGAGCAGTACTTC. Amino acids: CASSLANYEQYF.

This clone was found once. CDR3 amino acids: CASSPLDREETQYF. DNA for the CDR3: TGTGCCAGCTCCCCTCTTGACAGAGAAGAGACCCAGTACTTC. This chain connects TRBV18 to TRBJ2-5; maybe TRBD1 (5 bases). The V end was cut by 6 bases, the J end by 3 bases, with 14 bases between. Germline V gene data show CDR1 as KGHSH and CDR2 as LQKENI. The CDR3 is made up of 14 amino acids. Full variable domain (outside the CDR3, taken from reference TRBV18 and TRBJ2-5): NAGVMQNPRHLVRRRGQEARLRCSPMKGHSHVYWYRQLPEEGLKFMVYLQKENIIDESGMPKERFSAEFPKEGPSILRIQQVVRGDSAAYFCASSPLDREETQYFGPGTRLLVL.

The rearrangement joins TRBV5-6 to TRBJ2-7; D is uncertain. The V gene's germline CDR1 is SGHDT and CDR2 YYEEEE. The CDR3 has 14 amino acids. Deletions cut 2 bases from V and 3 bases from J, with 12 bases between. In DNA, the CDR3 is TGTGCCAGCAGCTTTAGATCGCGTGGCTACGAGCAGTACTTC. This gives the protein CASSFRSRGYEQYF.

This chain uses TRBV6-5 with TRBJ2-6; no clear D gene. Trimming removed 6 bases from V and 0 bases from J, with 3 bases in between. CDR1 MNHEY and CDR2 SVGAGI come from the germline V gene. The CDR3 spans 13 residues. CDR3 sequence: CASRDSGANVLTF. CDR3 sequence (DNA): TGTGCCAGCAGGGACTCTGGGGCCAACGTCCTGACTTTC.